These 3 T cell receptor beta chains share one sample of origin, sequenced in a study of T cells after yellow fever vaccination. One entry per CDR3 protein, called by TCRdb with MiXCR from the 5' RACE reads. The sample has approximately 330,000 distinct CDR3 sequences; roughly an eighth are singletons. Sequenced material: CD4+ T cells sorted from PBMCs, taken 15 days after the yellow fever booster vaccination. All receptors come from a man between 18 and 35 years old who received the YFV17D yellow fever vaccine.

With respect to this clonotype: It is likely a read error, because the conserved phenylalanine at the end of the CDR3 is missing. The chain uses TRBV6-2 or TRBV6-3 and TRBJ1-5, with D perhaps TRBD1 (5 bases). Germline lookup yields CDR1 MNHEY and CDR2 SVGEGT. Between the trimmed V and J ends, which lost 6 bases and 3 bases, there was a span of 12 bases. The CDR3 has 14 amino acids. The CDR3 is CASRGTGNNQPQHI. DNA of the CDR3: TGTGCCAGCAGGGGGACGGGGAACAATCAGCCCCAGCATATT.

In its sample, this clonotype was seen a few times. V gene TRBV20-1 combines with J gene TRBJ1-2; D gene ambiguous. Deletions cut 3 bases from V and 4 bases from J, with 12 bases between. CDR3 length: 13 residues. CDR1 and CDR2 from the germline V gene are DFQATT and SNEGSKA (reference sequence). CDR3 loop: CSASSGSPYGYTF. Written as DNA, the CDR3 is TGCAGTGCTAGTAGCGGAAGCCCCTATGGCTACACCTTC.

This clonotype was seen only a few times. The chain carries TRBV10-3 and TRBJ2-3; weak D call: TRBD1 (5 bases). The CDR3 has 17 amino acids. CDR1 and CDR2 (germline): ENHRY, SYGVKD. Trimming cost V 6 bases and J 0 bases, with 19 bases left between them. The CDR3 is CAIRPARAFSSTDTQYF. CDR3 sequence (DNA): TGTGCCATCAGACCCGCCAGGGCCTTCTCAAGCACAGATACGCAGTATTTT.